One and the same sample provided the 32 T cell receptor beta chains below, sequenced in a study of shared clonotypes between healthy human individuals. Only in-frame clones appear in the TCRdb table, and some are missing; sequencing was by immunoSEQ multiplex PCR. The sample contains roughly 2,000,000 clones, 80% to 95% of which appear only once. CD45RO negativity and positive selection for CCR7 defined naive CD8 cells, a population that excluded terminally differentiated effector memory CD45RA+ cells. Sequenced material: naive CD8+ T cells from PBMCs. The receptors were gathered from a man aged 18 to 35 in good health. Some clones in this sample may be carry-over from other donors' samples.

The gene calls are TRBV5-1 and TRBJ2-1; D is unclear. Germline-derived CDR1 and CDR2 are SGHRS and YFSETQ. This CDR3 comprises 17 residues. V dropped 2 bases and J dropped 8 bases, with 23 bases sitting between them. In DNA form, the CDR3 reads TGCGCCAGCAGCTTCCTGGGAACCCCGGGCCCCCCACATGAGCAGTTCTTC. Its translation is CASSFLGTPGPPHEQFF.

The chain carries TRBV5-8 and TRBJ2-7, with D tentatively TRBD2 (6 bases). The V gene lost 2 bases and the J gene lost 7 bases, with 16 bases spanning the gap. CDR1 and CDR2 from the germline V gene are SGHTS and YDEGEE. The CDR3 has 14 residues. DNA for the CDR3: TGTGCCAGCAGCTTTCGGGAGACGACGGGAGAGCAGTACTTC. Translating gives CASSFRETTGEQYF.

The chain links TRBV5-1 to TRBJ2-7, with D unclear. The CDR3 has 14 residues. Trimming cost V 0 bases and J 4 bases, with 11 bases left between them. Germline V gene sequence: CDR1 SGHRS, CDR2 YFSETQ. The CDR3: CASSLDGRLYEQYF. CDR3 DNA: TGCGCCAGCAGCTTGGATGGCAGACTTTACGAGCAGTACTTC.

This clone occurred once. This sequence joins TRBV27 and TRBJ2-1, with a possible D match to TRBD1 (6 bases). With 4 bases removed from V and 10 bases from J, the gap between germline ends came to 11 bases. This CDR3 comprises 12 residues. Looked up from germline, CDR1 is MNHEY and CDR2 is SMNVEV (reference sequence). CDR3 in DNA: TGTGCCAGCAGTTCGTACAGGGCCGAGCAGTTCTTC. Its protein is CASSSYRAEQFF.

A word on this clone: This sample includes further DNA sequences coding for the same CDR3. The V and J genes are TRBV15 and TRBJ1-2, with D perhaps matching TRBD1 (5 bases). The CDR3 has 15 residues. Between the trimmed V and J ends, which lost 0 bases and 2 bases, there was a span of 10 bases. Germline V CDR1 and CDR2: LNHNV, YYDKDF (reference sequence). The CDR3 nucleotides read TGTGCCACCAGCAGAGAGGCGGGGGTGAACTATGGCTACACCTTC. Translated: CATSREAGVNYGYTF.

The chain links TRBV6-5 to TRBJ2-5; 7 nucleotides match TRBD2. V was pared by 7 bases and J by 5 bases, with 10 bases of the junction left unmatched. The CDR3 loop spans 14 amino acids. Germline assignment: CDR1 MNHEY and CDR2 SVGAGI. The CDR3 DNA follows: TGTGCCAGCACCGACGGCGGGGGAGTGGAGACCCAGTACTTC. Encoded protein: CASTDGGGVETQYF.

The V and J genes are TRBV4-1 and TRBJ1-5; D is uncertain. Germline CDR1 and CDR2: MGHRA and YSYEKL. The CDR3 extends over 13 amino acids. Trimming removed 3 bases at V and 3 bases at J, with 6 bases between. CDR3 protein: CASSQQTNQPQHF. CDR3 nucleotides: TGCGCCAGCAGCCAGCAAACCAATCAGCCCCAGCATTTT.

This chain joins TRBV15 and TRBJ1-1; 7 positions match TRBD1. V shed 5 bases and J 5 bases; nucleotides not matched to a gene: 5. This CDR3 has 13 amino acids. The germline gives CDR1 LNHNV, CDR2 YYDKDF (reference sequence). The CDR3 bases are TGTGCCACCAGCGTTACAGGGGTAACTGAAGCTTTCTTT. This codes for CATSVTGVTEAFF.

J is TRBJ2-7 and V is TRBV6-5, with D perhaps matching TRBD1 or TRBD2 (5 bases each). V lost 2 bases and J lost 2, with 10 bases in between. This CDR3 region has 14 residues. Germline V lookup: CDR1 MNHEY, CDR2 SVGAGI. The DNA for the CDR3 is TGTGCCAGCAGTTACGAGGGGTCCACCTACGAGCAGTACTTC. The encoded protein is CASSYEGSTYEQYF.

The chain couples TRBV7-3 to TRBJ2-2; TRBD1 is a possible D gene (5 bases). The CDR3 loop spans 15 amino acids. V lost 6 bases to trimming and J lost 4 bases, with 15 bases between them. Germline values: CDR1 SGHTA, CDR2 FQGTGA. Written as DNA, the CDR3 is TGTGCCAGCAGTTCCACAGGTCTCGGCACCGGGGAGCTGTTTTTT. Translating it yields CASSSTGLGTGELFF.

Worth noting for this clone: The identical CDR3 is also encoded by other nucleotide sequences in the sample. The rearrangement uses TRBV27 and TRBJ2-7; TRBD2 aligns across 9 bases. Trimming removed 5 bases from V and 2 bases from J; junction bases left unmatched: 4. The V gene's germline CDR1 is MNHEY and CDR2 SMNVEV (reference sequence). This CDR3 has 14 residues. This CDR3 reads CASSPGLATYEQYF. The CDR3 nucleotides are TGTGCCAGCAGTCCTGGACTAGCGACCTACGAGCAGTACTTC.

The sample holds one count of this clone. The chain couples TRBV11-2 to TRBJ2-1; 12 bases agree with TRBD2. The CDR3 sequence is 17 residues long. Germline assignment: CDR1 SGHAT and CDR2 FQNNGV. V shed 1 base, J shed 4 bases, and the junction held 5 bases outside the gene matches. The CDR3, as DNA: TGTGCCAGCAGCTTAGTCCCCACTAGCGGGAGGTACAATGAGCAGTTCTTC. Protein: CASSLVPTSGRYNEQFF.

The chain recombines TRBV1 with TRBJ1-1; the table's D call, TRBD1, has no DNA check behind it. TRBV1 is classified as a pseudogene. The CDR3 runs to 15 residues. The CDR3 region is CTSSQRLAGDTEAFF. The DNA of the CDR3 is TGCACCAGCAGCCAACGACTGGCAGGGGACACTGAAGCTTTCTTT.

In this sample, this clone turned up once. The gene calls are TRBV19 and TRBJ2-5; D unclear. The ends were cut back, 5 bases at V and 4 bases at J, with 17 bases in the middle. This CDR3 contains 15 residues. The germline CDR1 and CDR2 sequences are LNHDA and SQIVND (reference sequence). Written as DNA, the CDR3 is TGTGCCAGTAGTCACCGAGACTCATTGGGAGAGACCCAGTACTTC. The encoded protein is CASSHRDSLGETQYF. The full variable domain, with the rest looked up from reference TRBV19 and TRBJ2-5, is DGGITQSPKYLFRKEGQNVTLSCEQNLNHDAMYWYRQDPGQGLRLIYYSQIVNDFQKGDIAEGYSVSREKKESFPLTVTSAQKNPTAFYLCASSHRDSLGETQYFGPGTRLLVL.

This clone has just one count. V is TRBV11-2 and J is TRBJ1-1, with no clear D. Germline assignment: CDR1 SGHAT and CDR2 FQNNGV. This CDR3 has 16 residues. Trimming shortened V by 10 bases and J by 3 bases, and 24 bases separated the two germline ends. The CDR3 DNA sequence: TGTGCCACGAAAGTATTGGGCTTAGGGTGGGACACTGAAGCTTTCTTT. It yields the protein CATKVLGLGWDTEAFF. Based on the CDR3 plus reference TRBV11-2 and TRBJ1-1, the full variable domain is EAGVAQSPRYKIIEKRQSVAFWCNPISGHATLYWYQQILGQGPKLLIQFQNNGVVDDSQLPKDRFSAERLKGVDSTLKIQPAKLEDSAVYLCATKVLGLGWDTEAFFGQGTRLTVV.

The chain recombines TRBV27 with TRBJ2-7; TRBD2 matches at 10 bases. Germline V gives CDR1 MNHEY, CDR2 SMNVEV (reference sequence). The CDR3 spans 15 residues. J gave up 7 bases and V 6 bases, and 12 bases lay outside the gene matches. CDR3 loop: CASSFLLAGNGEQYF. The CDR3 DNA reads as TGTGCCAGCAGCTTCCTACTAGCGGGGAATGGTGAGCAGTACTTC.

The CDR3 region has the DNA TGTGCCAGCTCACCCCCAGTCTCCTACGAGCAGTACTTC. Its protein product is CASSPPVSYEQYF. V gene TRBV18 combines with J gene TRBJ2-7; D gene uncertain. Trimming removed 3 bases at V and 0 bases at J, with 6 bases between. Germline loops: CDR1 KGHSH, CDR2 LQKENI. The CDR3 is 13 amino acids.

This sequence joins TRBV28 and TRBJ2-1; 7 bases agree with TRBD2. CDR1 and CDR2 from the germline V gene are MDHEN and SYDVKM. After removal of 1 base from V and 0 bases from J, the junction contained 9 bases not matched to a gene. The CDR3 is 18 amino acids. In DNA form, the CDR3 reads TGTGCCAGCAGTTTATCGGCTAGCGGCATCAGCTCCTACAATGAGCAGTTCTTC. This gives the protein CASSLSASGISSYNEQFF.

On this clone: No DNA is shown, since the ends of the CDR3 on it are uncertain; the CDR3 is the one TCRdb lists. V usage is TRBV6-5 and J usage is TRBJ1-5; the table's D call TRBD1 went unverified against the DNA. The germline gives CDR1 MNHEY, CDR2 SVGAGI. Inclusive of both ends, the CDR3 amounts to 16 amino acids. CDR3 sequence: CASSFLAGISNQPQHF.

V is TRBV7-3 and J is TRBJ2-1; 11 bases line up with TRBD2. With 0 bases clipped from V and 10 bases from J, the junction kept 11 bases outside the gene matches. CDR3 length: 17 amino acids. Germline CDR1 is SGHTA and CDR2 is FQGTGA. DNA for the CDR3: TGTGCCAGCAGCTTAACGGGCGGGACTAGCGGTTTAAGGGAGCAGTTCTTC. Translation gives CASSLTGGTSGLREQFF.

The CDR3 here is CASSSVWGAIQETQYF. In nucleotides, the CDR3 is TGTGCCAGCAGCTCCGTTTGGGGAGCCATTCAAGAGACCCAGTACTTC. The rearrangement links TRBV7-6 to TRBJ2-5, with D possibly TRBD2 on 5 matching bases. The CDR3 contains 16 residues. Germline V gene sequence: CDR1 SGHVS, CDR2 FNYEAQ. V was shortened by 4 bases and J by 2 bases, with 17 bases between the two germline ends.

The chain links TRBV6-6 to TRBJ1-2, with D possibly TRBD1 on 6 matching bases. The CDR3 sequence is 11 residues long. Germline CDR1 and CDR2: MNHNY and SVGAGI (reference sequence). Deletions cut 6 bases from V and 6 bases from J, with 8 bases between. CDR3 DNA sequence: TGTGCCAGCAGCCCAGGGGATGGCTACACCTTC. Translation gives CASSPGDGYTF.

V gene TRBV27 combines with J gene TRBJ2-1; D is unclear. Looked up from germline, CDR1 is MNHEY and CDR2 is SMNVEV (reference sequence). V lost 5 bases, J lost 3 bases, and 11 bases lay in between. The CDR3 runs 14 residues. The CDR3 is CASSDPTHYNEQFF. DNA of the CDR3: TGTGCCAGCAGTGACCCCACCCACTACAATGAGCAGTTCTTC.

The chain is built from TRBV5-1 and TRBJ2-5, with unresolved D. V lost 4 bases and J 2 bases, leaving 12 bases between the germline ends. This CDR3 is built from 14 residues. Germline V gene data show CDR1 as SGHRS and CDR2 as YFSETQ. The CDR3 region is CASSGSGRQETQYF. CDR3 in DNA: TGCGCCAGCAGCGGTTCCGGACGGCAAGAGACCCAGTACTTC.

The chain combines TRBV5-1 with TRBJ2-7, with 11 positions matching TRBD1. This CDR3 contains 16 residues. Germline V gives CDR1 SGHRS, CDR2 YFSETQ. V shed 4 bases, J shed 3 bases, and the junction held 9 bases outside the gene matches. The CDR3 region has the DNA TGCGCCAGCAGCCTTTGGACAGGGGGCAGGGTCTACGAGCAGTACTTC. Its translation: CASSLWTGGRVYEQYF.

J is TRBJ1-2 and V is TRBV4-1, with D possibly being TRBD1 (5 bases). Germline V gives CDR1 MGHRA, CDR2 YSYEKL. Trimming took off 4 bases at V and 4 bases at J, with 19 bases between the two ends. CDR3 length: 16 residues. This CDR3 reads CASSPSTGTTFYGYTF. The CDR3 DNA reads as TGCGCCAGCAGCCCGTCTACGGGGACCACCTTCTATGGCTACACCTTC.

In nucleotides, the CDR3 is TGTGCCACCCTGGACAGGGCTTACGAGCAGTACTTC. It translates to CATLDRAYEQYF. The rearrangement links TRBV10-3 to TRBJ2-7; 8 nucleotides match TRBD1. CDR3 length equals 12 residues. With V trimmed by 10 bases and J by 4 bases, 6 bases remained unmatched. CDR1 is ENHRY, CDR2 SYGVKD, per germline.

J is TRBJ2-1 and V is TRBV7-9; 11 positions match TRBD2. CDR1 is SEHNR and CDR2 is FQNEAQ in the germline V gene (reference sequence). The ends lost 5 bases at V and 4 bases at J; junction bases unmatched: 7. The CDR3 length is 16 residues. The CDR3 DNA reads TGTGCCAGCAGCCCATCCGGGACTAGCGGATACAATGAGCAGTTCTTC. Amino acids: CASSPSGTSGYNEQFF.

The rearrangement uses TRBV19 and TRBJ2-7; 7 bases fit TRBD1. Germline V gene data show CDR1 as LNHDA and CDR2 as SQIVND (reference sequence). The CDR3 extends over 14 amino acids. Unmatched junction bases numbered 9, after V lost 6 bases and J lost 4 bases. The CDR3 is CASRTRDREYEQYF. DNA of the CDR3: TGTGCCAGTAGGACCCGGGACAGAGAATACGAGCAGTACTTC.

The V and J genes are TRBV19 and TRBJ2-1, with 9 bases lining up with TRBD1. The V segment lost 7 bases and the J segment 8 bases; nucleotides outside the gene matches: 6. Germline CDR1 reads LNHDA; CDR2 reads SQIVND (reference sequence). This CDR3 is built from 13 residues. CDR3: CASTGTGTYEQFF. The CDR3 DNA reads TGTGCCAGTACCGGGACAGGGACCTATGAGCAGTTCTTC.

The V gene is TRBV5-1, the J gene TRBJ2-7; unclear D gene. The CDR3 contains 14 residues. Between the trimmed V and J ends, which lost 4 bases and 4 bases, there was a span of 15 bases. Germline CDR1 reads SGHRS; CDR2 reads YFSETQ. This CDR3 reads CASSLVERPYEQYF. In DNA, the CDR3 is TGCGCCAGCAGCCTGGTCGAACGGCCTTACGAGCAGTACTTC.

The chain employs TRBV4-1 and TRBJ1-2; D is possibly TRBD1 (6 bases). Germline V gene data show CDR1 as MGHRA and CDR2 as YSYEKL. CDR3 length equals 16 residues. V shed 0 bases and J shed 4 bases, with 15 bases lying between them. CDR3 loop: CASSQDTTGWSYGYTF. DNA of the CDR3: TGCGCCAGCAGCCAAGATACGACAGGCTGGAGCTATGGCTACACCTTC.